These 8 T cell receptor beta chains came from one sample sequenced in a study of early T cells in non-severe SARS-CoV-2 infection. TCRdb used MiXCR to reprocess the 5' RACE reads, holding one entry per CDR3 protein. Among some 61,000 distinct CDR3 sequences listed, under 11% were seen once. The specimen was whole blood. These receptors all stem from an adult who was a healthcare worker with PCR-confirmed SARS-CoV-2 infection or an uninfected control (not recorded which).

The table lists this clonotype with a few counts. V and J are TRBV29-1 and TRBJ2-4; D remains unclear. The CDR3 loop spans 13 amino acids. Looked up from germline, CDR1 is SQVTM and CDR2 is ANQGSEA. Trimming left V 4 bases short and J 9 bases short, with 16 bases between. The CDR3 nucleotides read TGCAGCGTTGCGCTGAGGACCCTAGGCATTCAGTACTTC. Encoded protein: CSVALRTLGIQYF.

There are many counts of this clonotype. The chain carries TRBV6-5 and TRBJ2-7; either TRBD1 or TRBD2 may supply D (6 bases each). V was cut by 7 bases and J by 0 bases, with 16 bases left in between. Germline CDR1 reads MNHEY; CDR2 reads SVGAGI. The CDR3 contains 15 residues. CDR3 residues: CASNRIGGSSYEQYF. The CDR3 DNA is TGTGCCAGCAACCGAATAGGGGGGAGCTCCTACGAGCAGTACTTC.

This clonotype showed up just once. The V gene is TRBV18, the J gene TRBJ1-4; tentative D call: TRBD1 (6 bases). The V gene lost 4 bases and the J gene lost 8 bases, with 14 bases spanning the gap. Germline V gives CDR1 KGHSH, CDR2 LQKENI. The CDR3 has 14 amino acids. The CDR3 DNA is TGTGCCAGCTCACAAGGACAGATTAGAGAAAAACTGTTTTTT. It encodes CASSQGQIREKLFF.

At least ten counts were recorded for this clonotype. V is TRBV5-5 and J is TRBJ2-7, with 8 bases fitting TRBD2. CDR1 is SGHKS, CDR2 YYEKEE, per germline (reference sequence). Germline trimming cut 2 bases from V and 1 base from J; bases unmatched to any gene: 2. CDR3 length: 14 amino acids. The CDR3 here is CASSFLAGSYEQYF. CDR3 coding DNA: TGTGCCAGCAGCTTTCTAGCGGGTTCCTACGAGCAGTACTTC.

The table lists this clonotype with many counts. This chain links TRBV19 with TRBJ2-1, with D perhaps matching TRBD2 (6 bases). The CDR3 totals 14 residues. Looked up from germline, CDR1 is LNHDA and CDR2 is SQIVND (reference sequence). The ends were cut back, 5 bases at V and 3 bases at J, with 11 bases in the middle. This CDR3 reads CASSYRRGYNEQFF. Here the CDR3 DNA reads TGTGCCAGTAGTTATCGGAGGGGCTACAATGAGCAGTTCTTC. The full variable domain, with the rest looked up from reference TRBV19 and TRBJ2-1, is DGGITQSPKYLFRKEGQNVTLSCEQNLNHDAMYWYRQDPGQGLRLIYYSQIVNDFQKGDIAEGYSVSREKKESFPLTVTSAQKNPTAFYLCASSYRRGYNEQFFGPGTRLTVL.

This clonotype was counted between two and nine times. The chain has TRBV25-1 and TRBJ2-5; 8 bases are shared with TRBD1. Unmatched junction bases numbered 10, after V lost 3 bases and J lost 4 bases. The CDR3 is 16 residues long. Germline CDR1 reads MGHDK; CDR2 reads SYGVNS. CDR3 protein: CASSDVGTGERETQYF. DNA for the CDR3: TGTGCCAGCAGTGATGTCGGGACAGGTGAACGAGAGACCCAGTACTTC.

The DNA of the CDR3 is TGTGCCAGCAGCTGGACTCATGGCTACACCTTC. Protein product: CASSWTHGYTF. The chain is built from TRBV6-2 or TRBV6-3 and TRBJ1-2, with D unclear. This CDR3 has 11 amino acids. Trimming stripped 6 bases from V and 6 bases from J, with 8 bases between. The germline V gene encodes CDR1 MNHEY and CDR2 SVGEGT.

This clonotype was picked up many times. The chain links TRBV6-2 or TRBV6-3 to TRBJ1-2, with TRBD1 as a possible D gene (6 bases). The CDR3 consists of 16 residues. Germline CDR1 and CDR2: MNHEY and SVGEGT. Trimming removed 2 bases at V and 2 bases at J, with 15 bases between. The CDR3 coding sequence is TGTGCCAGCAGTTACCCAGGGGACGGAAGAAACTATGGCTACACCTTC. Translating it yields CASSYPGDGRNYGYTF.